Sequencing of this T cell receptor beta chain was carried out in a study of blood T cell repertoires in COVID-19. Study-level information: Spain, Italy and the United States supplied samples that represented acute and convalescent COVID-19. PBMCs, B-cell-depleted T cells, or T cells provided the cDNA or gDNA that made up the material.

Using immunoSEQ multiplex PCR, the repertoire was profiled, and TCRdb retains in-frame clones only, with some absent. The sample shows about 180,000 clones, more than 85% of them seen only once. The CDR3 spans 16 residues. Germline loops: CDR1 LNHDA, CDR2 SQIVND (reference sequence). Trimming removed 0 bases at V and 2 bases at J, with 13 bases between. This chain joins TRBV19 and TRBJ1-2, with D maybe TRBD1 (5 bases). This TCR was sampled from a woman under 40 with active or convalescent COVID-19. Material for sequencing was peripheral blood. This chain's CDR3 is CASSIDAGLSNYGYTF. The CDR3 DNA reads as TGTGCCAGTAGTATAGATGCAGGGTTGAGCAACTATGGCTACACCTTC.